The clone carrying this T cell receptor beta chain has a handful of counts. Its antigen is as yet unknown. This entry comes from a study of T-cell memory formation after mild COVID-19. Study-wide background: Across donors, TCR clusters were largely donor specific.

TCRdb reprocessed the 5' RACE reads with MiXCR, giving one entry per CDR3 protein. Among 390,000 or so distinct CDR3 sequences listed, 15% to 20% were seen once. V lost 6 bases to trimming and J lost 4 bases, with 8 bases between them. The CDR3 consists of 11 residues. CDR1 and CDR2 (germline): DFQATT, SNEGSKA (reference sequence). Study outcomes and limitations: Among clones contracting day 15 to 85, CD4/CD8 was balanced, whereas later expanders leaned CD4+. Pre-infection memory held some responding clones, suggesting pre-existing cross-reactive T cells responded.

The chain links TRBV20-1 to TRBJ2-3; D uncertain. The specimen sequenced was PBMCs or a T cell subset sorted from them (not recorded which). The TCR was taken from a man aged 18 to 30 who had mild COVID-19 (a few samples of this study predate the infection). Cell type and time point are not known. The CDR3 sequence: CSAEMADTQYF. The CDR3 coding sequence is TGCAGTGCGGAGATGGCAGATACGCAGTATTTT.